Listed below are T cell receptor beta chains from one sample, sequenced in a study of response to subunit inactivated influenza vaccine. TCRdb reprocessed the RT-PCR reads via MiXCR and lists one record per CDR3 protein. The sample shows some 550,000 distinct CDR3 sequences, roughly 25% of them seen only once. Another study also made use of these data, one on T cells expressing NK-cell markers.

This material consisted of CD4+ T cells sorted from PBMCs, taken less than 13 days after vaccination. All receptors come from a man aged 50 to 60 who received an inactivated influenza vaccine. CDR3s include the opening cysteine and the closing phenylalanine or tryptophan. A D gene is named only where the DNA matches it firmly.

TRBD1	TRBJ2-2	TRBV5-1	CASRWTGNTGELFF
-	TRBJ2-3	TRBV28	CASSTHTQYF
TRBD1	TRBJ1-6	TRBV4-2	CASSKGTVDSPLHF
-	TRBJ2-4	TRBV11-2	CASSPTISGNIQYF
TRBD1	TRBJ2-3	TRBV6-6	CASSRLQGDTQYF
-	TRBJ1-1	TRBV6-2/TRBV6-3	CASRVMGVTEAFF
-	TRBJ1-1	TRBV6-2/TRBV6-3	CASSNPPRGSNTEAFF
-	TRBJ2-5	TRBV11-1	CARSLNGEQETQYF
-	TRBJ2-5	TRBV9	CASSETGYQETQYF
TRBD2	TRBJ2-1	TRBV6-4	CASSFGGTALQGEQFF
TRBD2	TRBJ2-7	TRBV20-1	CSAREHLAGAGEQYF
-	TRBJ2-1	TRBV24-1	CATSDYRVSNNEQFF
-	TRBJ2-1	TRBV29-1	CSVEGYRNEQFF
-	TRBJ2-2	TRBV5-6	CASSPIGRVAGELFF
-	TRBJ2-7	TRBV7-9	CASSLVALGGSHEQYF
-	TRBJ1-2	TRBV20-1	CSARDSTAFNYGYTF
-	TRBJ2-2	TRBV20-1	CSARASLSPGNTGELFF
-	TRBJ2-7	TRBV5-1	CASSPTGMTYEQYF
-	TRBJ2-6	TRBV3-1	CASSQVAGVGANVLTF
-	TRBJ1-2	TRBV6-4	CASSDSGSDPFYGYTF
TRBD2	TRBJ2-7	TRBV5-1	CASSPGLAGGYEQYF
TRBD2	TRBJ2-1	TRBV6-5	CASSSRTSGGTVNEQFF
-	TRBJ1-5	TRBV29-1	CSDPNRERQPQHF
TRBD2	TRBJ2-3	TRBV20-1	CSTTRGVAGGTDTQYF
-	TRBJ1-6	TRBV2	CASRLGANSPLHF
-	TRBJ2-1	TRBV2	CASSEMRGVVDEQFF
TRBD1	TRBJ1-2	TRBV6-6	CASSYQGGDGYTF
-	TRBJ2-7	TRBV6-2/TRBV6-3	CASSRRDFAYEQYF
-	TRBJ2-5	TRBV6-5	CASSLKDPQETQYF
-	TRBJ2-2	TRBV6-2/TRBV6-3	CASSAPWGGELFF
-	TRBJ2-5	TRBV4-2	CASSRTPTGQETQYF
-	TRBJ2-1	TRBV19	CASKNGPANEQFF
-	TRBJ2-7	TRBV18	CASSPGAQRIEQYF
TRBD1	TRBJ2-5	TRBV20-1	CSARDGDRVTETQYF
-	TRBJ1-1	TRBV15	CATSRDPSGQLEAFF
TRBD1	TRBJ2-7	TRBV5-1	CASSGQESYEQYF
-	TRBJ1-5	TRBV15	CATSRDKGGNQPQHF
TRBD1	TRBJ2-2	TRBV20-1	CSARDLYRDRRSGELFF
TRBD1	TRBJ1-5	TRBV20-1	CSTKQGLRGNQPQHF
TRBD1	TRBJ1-6	TRBV12-3/TRBV12-4	CASGFRDRGTPLHF
TRBD1	TRBJ2-2	TRBV4-3	CASSQGNRGNTGELFF
-	TRBJ1-4	TRBV20-1	CSARSGRGEKLFF
TRBD2	TRBJ2-3	TRBV28	CASVRLAGADTQYF
-	TRBJ1-2	TRBV19	CASSMVVDRDYTF
-	TRBJ2-6	TRBV6-1	CASSQRRTSGANVLTF
TRBD1	TRBJ1-2	TRBV3-1	CASSPAPGQGITNYGYTF
-	TRBJ1-1	TRBV7-2	CASSLGRTAGTEAFF
-	TRBJ2-7	TRBV7-2	CASSFPGIQSSYEQYF
-	TRBJ2-1	TRBV29-1	CSVEVRKTYNEQFF
-	TRBJ1-2	TRBV20-1	CSAPDSDGYGYTF